Listed here are 32 T cell receptor beta chains from one sample, sequenced in a study of PD-1 blockade in classical Hodgkin lymphoma. This sample's time point: newly diagnosed, previously untreated cHL patient sample. Clones were sequenced by immunoSEQ multiplex PCR, and TCRdb holds only the in-frame ones, with some missing. There are some 70,000 clones in the sample; 93% occur only once, and about 2.8% lies in the top ten. Sequencing was performed on peripheral blood mononuclear cells (PBMCs). These TCRs come from a human donor with classical Hodgkin lymphoma.

The chain is built from TRBV5-1 and TRBJ1-2; perhaps TRBD1 as D (6 bases). The V gene's germline CDR1 is SGHRS and CDR2 YFSETQ. V lost 3 bases, J lost 8 bases, and 14 bases lay in between. This CDR3 comprises 13 residues. As DNA, the CDR3 is TGCGCCAGCAGCTGGGGGGGCAGTATCGGCTACACCTTC. Protein: CASSWGGSIGYTF.

In its sample, this clone is medium-sized. This CDR3 reads CASSRPDVNIGYTF. CDR3 DNA: TGCGCCAGCAGCCGCCCGGATGTTAATATCGGCTACACCTTC. V and J are TRBV4-1 and TRBJ1-2; D remains ambiguous. Germline CDR1 and CDR2: MGHRA and YSYEKL. Trimming pared 4 bases from V and 8 bases from J, leaving 17 bases between. This CDR3 has 14 residues.

The chain uses TRBV30 and TRBJ1-2, with D possibly TRBD1 on 5 matching bases. V gave up 7 bases and J gave up 5 bases, with 29 bases separating them. CDR3 length: 17 residues. CDR1 GTSNPN and CDR2 SVGIG come from the germline V gene (reference sequence). Here the CDR3 DNA reads TGTGCCTTTACACCGGGACGTCGGAGGCCGATTACATATGGCTACACCTTC. It encodes CAFTPGRRRPITYGYTF.

V usage is TRBV9 and J usage is TRBJ1-4; D possibly corresponds to TRBD1 (5 bases). Trimming shortened V by 2 bases and J by 7 bases, and 12 bases separated the two germline ends. CDR1 is SGDLS and CDR2 is YYNGEE in the germline V gene. The CDR3 length is 14 residues. The DNA for the CDR3 is TGTGCCAGCAGCGTGTCAGGGTTGGGTGAAAAACTGTTTTTT. Encoded protein: CASSVSGLGEKLFF.

This clone was detected a few times. The chain carries TRBV18 and TRBJ1-5; no clear D gene. The V gene lost 3 bases and the J gene lost 5 bases, with 11 bases spanning the gap. The germline CDR1 and CDR2 sequences are KGHSH and LQKENI. The CDR3 sequence is 14 residues long. This chain's CDR3 is CASSPRQGHQPQHF. DNA for the CDR3: TGTGCCAGCTCACCGAGACAAGGGCATCAGCCCCAGCATTTT.

The chain is built from TRBV21-1 and TRBJ2-1; whether TRBD2, the table's D call, matches the DNA was not checked. TRBV21-1 is listed as a pseudogene. There are 14 residues in the CDR3. The CDR3 here is CASGTGTSGYGQFF. Here the CDR3 DNA reads TGTGCCAGCGGCACCGGGACTAGCGGATACGGTCAGTTCTTC.

The chain has TRBV25-1 and TRBJ2-7; D uncertain. CDR1 is MGHDK and CDR2 is SYGVNS in the germline V gene. The CDR3 runs 13 residues. V lost 3 bases to trimming and J lost 7 bases, with 13 bases between them. DNA of the CDR3: TGTGCCAGCAGTGACCCGCCTCTCTGGGAGCAGTACTTC. Its translation is CASSDPPLWEQYF.

Written as DNA, the CDR3 is TGTGCCAGCAGGGGGCAGGGAGACACTGAAGCTTTCTTT. It is translated as CASRGQGDTEAFF. The J gene is TRBJ1-1, the V gene TRBV7-2; perhaps TRBD1 as D (5 bases). This CDR3 is 13 amino acids long. Trimming removed 6 bases at V and 3 bases at J, with 11 bases between. Germline CDR1 reads SGHTA; CDR2 reads FQGNSA.

CDR3 sequence reads: CASGAEGTDTQYF. DNA of the CDR3: TGTGCCAGTGGGGCTGAGGGCACAGATACGCAGTATTTT. The chain is built from TRBV28 and TRBJ2-3, with a possible D match to TRBD1 (5 bases). V lost 9 bases and J lost 1, with 11 bases in between. This CDR3 contains 13 residues. Germline CDR1 and CDR2: MDHEN and SYDVKM.

The CDR3 DNA follows: TGCGCCAGCAGTGCGAGGTTGAACACCGGGGAGCTGTTTTTT. It encodes CASSARLNTGELFF. J is TRBJ2-2 and V is TRBV10-1; D remains unclear. The CDR3 totals 14 residues. Germline V gene lookup returns CDR1 WNHNN and CDR2 SYGVQD (reference sequence). The V and J ends lost 4 bases and 1 base respectively, with 7 bases between them.

This clone showed up just a few times. The chain combines TRBV11-2 with TRBJ2-7, with D perhaps matching TRBD1 or TRBD2 (5 bases each). From germline, CDR1 is SGHAT and CDR2 FQNNGV. Deletions cut 6 bases from V and 2 bases from J, with 5 bases between. The CDR3 is 11 amino acids. The CDR3 DNA sequence: TGTGCCAGCAGGGGGGCCTACGAGCAGTACTTC. It translates to CASRGAYEQYF. Complete variable domain (other parts from reference TRBV11-2 and TRBJ2-7): EAGVAQSPRYKIIEKRQSVAFWCNPISGHATLYWYQQILGQGPKLLIQFQNNGVVDDSQLPKDRFSAERLKGVDSTLKIQPAKLEDSAVYLCASRGAYEQYFGPGTRLTVT.

J is TRBJ2-1 and V is TRBV14; no firm D call. The CDR3 spans 11 residues. Trimming left V 3 bases short and J 13 bases short, with 10 bases between. The V gene's germline CDR1 is SGHDN and CDR2 FVKESK. The CDR3 protein is CASSQGAPQFF. CDR3 DNA: TGTGCCAGCAGCCAGGGTGCCCCACAGTTCTTC.

This rearrangement joins TRBV5-1 to TRBJ2-4; maybe TRBD1 (6 bases). The CDR3 is 16 amino acids. Per the germline V gene, CDR1 is SGHRS and CDR2 is YFSETQ. V dropped 1 base and J dropped 9 bases, with 20 bases sitting between them. CDR3 amino acids: CASSLKRDTLGGIQYF. The CDR3 coding sequence is TGCGCCAGCAGCTTGAAAAGGGACACGCTAGGGGGCATTCAGTACTTC.

This chain connects TRBV13 to TRBJ1-4; 7 positions match TRBD1. In germline, CDR1 is PRHDT, CDR2 FYEKMQ (reference sequence). Trimming took 5 bases from V and 7 from J; bases not matched to a gene: 7. CDR3 length: 14 residues. CDR3 region: CASSPTGKSEKLFF. CDR3 nucleotides: TGTGCCAGCAGCCCGACAGGGAAGAGTGAAAAACTGTTTTTT.

This chain links TRBV2 with TRBJ2-2, with D unresolved. Between the trimmed V and J ends, which lost 6 bases and 3 bases, there was a span of 14 bases. Germline V gives CDR1 SNHLY, CDR2 FYNNEI. The CDR3 runs 15 residues. CDR3 sequence reads: CASRPGIWDTGELFF. CDR3 coding DNA: TGTGCCAGCAGGCCAGGAATCTGGGACACCGGGGAGCTGTTTTTT.

The chain has TRBV7-9 and TRBJ2-2, with TRBD1 identical over 8 bases. This CDR3 is 15 amino acids long. V gave up 5 bases and J gave up 2 bases; unmatched junction bases: 4. Per germline, CDR1 SEHNR and CDR2 FQNEAQ (reference sequence). The CDR3 protein is CASSLGQENTGELFF. The CDR3, as DNA: TGTGCCAGCAGCCTGGGACAGGAAAACACCGGGGAGCTGTTTTTT.

The chain is built from TRBV7-9 and TRBJ1-1; D gene ambiguous. CDR3 length equals 14 residues. Trimming left V 1 base short and J 6 bases short, with 12 bases between. Germline V lookup: CDR1 SEHNR, CDR2 FQNEAQ (reference sequence). CDR3 amino acids: CASSLVLEGAEAFF. The CDR3 DNA follows: TGTGCCAGCAGCTTAGTCCTGGAGGGAGCTGAAGCTTTCTTT.

The chain carries TRBV5-1 and TRBJ1-5, with D perhaps TRBD1 (5 bases). This CDR3 is built from 13 residues. V lost 5 bases to trimming and J lost 5 bases, with 11 bases between them. Per germline, CDR1 SGHRS and CDR2 YFSETQ. CDR3 residues: CASSRQPDQPQHF. DNA for the CDR3: TGCGCCAGCAGTAGACAGCCCGATCAGCCCCAGCATTTT.

The chain's CDR3 is CASSPGGLERLFGNTIYF. CDR3 bases: TGTGCCAGTAGCCCTGGCGGGCTCGAGAGGCTCTTTGGAAACACCATATATTTT. This chain links TRBV19 with TRBJ1-3; D remains unclear. CDR3 size: 18 residues. Trimming shortened V by 6 bases and J by 3 bases, and 24 bases separated the two germline ends. Germline lookup yields CDR1 LNHDA and CDR2 SQIVND (reference sequence). The complete variable domain, with remaining parts taken from reference TRBV19 and TRBJ1-3, reads DGGITQSPKYLFRKEGQNVTLSCEQNLNHDAMYWYRQDPGQGLRLIYYSQIVNDFQKGDIAEGYSVSREKKESFPLTVTSAQKNPTAFYLCASSPGGLERLFGNTIYFGEGSWLTVV.

This clone was detected once. This chain uses TRBV28 with TRBJ1-3, with a weak D call TRBD1 (6 bases). Germline V lookup: CDR1 MDHEN, CDR2 SYDVKM. The CDR3 spans 15 residues. The V end lost 5 bases, the J end lost 0 bases, and 11 bases lay between the germline ends. The CDR3 sequence: CASSLQGSSGNTIYF. As DNA, the CDR3 is TGTGCCAGCAGTCTACAGGGCTCCTCTGGAAACACCATATATTTT.

The genes are TRBV5-1 and TRBJ1-2; D is possibly TRBD1 (5 bases). The CDR3 has 12 amino acids. The germline gives CDR1 SGHRS, CDR2 YFSETQ. Trimming left V 4 bases short and J 8 bases short, with 12 bases between. Written as DNA, the CDR3 is TGCGCCAGCAGCGAGACGGGACGCGGCTACACCTTC. It translates to CASSETGRGYTF.

The rearrangement links TRBV28 to TRBJ1-1, with D possibly being TRBD1 (6 bases). Germline CDR1 and CDR2: MDHEN and SYDVKM. V shed 11 bases and J shed 1 base, with 14 bases lying between them. This CDR3 contains 13 residues. CDR3 nucleotides: TGTGCCGGGAAGGACAGTACGAACACTGAAGCTTTCTTT. Protein product: CAGKDSTNTEAFF.

The CDR3 region is CASSLLTGKTTYEQYF. In DNA, the CDR3 is TGTGCCAGCAGCCTGCTGACAGGGAAAACGACCTACGAGCAGTACTTC. The J gene is TRBJ2-7, the V gene TRBV11-1, with 7 positions matching TRBD1. Trimming removed 5 bases from V and 2 bases from J; junction bases left unmatched: 12. The CDR3 runs to 16 residues. The germline V gene has CDR1 SGHAT and CDR2 FQDESV (reference sequence).

The gene calls are TRBV7-6 and TRBJ2-1; TRBD1 matches 7 bases. The V gene end was trimmed by 5 bases and the J gene end by 14 bases; junction bases not matched to a gene: 9. Looked up from germline, CDR1 is SGHVS and CDR2 is FNYEAQ. The CDR3 covers 12 residues. CDR3: CASSLQGKLEFF. In DNA form, the CDR3 reads TGTGCCAGCAGCCTACAGGGGAAGTTAGAGTTCTTC. Filled out from reference TRBV7-6 and TRBJ2-1, the complete variable domain reads GAGVSQSPRYKVTKRGQDVALRCDPISGHVSLYWYRQALGQGPEFLTYFNYEAQQDKSGLPNDRFSAERPEGSISTLTIQRTEQRDSAMYRCASSLQGKLEFFGPGTRLTVL.

The chain carries TRBV4-1 and TRBJ2-7; weak D call: TRBD2 (6 bases). V was trimmed by 3 bases and J by 2 bases, leaving 17 bases between them. Germline V lookup: CDR1 MGHRA, CDR2 YSYEKL. This CDR3 has 16 amino acids. CDR3 nucleotides: TGCGCCAGCAGCCACTCCGGGACTCGAATAACCTACGAGCAGTACTTC. This sequence encodes CASSHSGTRITYEQYF.

The chain recombines TRBV23-1 with TRBJ2-7; maybe TRBD1 (6 bases). TRBV23-1 is an ORF; its function is uncertain. The V and J ends lost 1 base and 4 bases respectively, with 17 bases between them. This CDR3 has 16 residues. CDR3 in amino acids: CASSQFPGVKGYEQYF. The CDR3 DNA follows: TGCGCCAGCAGTCAATTCCCAGGGGTCAAGGGGTACGAGCAGTACTTC.

This chain links TRBV7-2 with TRBJ2-5; 8 bases align to TRBD2. Trimming removed 2 bases from V and 1 base from J; junction bases left unmatched: 15. This CDR3 contains 19 residues. Germline CDR1 is SGHTA and CDR2 is FQGNSA. CDR3 coding DNA: TGTGCCAGCAGCTTAAGTACCCTTTGGCGGGAGGACACCCAAGAGACCCAGTACTTC. Amino acids: CASSLSTLWREDTQETQYF.

The chain is built from TRBV6-5 and TRBJ1-2; D is uncertain. This CDR3 is built from 13 residues. V lost 2 bases and J lost 4, with 8 bases in between. Germline V gene data show CDR1 as MNHEY and CDR2 as SVGAGI. The CDR3 DNA is TGTGCCAGCAGTTACAATAAAGGCTATGGCTACACCTTC. It yields the protein CASSYNKGYGYTF.

V usage is TRBV7-9 and J usage is TRBJ2-5; D may be TRBD1 (5 bases). The J call may be incorrect, as the DNA end agrees better with TRBJ2-7. Germline CDR1 is SEHNR and CDR2 is FQNEAQ (reference sequence). CDR3 length equals 13 residues. Here the CDR3 DNA reads TGTGCCAGCAGCTTAGGGGGCTGGAGCGAGCAGTACTTC. Protein sequence: CASSLGGWSEQYF.

This clone showed up just a few times. The chain couples TRBV28 to TRBJ2-1, with TRBD2 matching 8 bases. This CDR3 is 14 amino acids long. Germline V gene sequence: CDR1 MDHEN, CDR2 SYDVKM. V dropped 8 bases and J dropped 6; count of bases not matched to a gene: 9. CDR3 region: CASGKGLEGNEQFF. CDR3 DNA: TGTGCCAGCGGAAAGGGACTAGAGGGCAATGAGCAGTTCTTC.

V usage is TRBV11-2 and J usage is TRBJ2-1; D may be TRBD2 (7 bases). V lost 7 bases to trimming and J lost 6 bases, with 16 bases between them. Germline-derived CDR1 and CDR2 are SGHAT and FQNNGV. The CDR3 has 14 residues. CDR3 sequence (DNA): TGTGCCAGCACCCTAGGGGGGGGGTTCAATGAGCAGTTCTTC. Protein: CASTLGGGFNEQFF.

V usage is TRBV5-1 and J usage is TRBJ1-2, with 7 bases identical to TRBD1. CDR1 and CDR2 from the germline V gene are SGHRS and YFSETQ. V shed 7 bases, J shed 4 bases, and the junction held 16 bases outside the gene matches. The CDR3 runs 16 residues. The CDR3 DNA reads TGCGCCAGCTCTACGGGGAGGACAGGCGAGACCTATGGCTACACCTTC. Translation gives CASSTGRTGETYGYTF. Drawing the rest from reference TRBV5-1 and TRBJ1-2, the complete variable domain is KAGVTQTPRYLIKTRGQQVTLSCSPISGHRSVSWYQQTPGQGLQFLFEYFSETQRNKGNFPGRFSGRQFSNSRSEMNVSTLELGDSALYLCASSTGRTGETYGYTFGSGTRLTVV.